This TCR beta chain was recovered during a study of post-analysis software for immune sequencing data. Prepared libraries of TCR beta cDNA carried unique molecular identifiers. In TCRdb, the PCR reads were re-called with MiXCR into one record per CDR3 protein. Of roughly 800,000 distinct CDR3 sequences in the sample, roughly half were seen once. The sequencing sample was made of blood. The TCR sequence derives from a girl between 5 and 17 years old with multiple sclerosis.

CDR3: CSASPFIGSETQYF. CDR3 in DNA: TGCAGTGCTAGTCCCTTCATAGGGTCGGAGACCCAGTACTTC. The rearrangement uses TRBV20-1 and TRBJ2-5; D remains unclear. Trimming cost V 3 bases and J 5 bases, with 16 bases left between them. Germline V gives CDR1 DFQATT, CDR2 SNEGSKA (reference sequence). This CDR3 spans 14 amino acids.